A selection of T cell receptor beta chains follows, all from one sample in a study of CD8 T cells in ankylosing spondylitis. TCRdb reanalysed the 5' RACE reads using MiXCR and keeps one entry per CDR3 protein. This repertoire shows 450,000 to 550,000 distinct CDR3 sequences, approximately 5% found once; its top ten account for roughly 3.5%. Sequenced input: blood, either unsorted or a sorted T cell fraction (not recorded which). The receptors derive from a male donor with ankylosing spondylitis. The conserved cysteine and the conserved F or W are not part of the CDR3 here.

v_call cdr3_aa
TRBV7-9 ASSRIDGPQH
TRBV25-1 ASGSPELYEQY
TRBV24-1 ATSDWTDEAF
TRBV7-9 ASSDGTALQPQH
TRBV30 AWGTAAGANVLT
TRBV7-8 ASSLEQGAIGELF
TRBV20-1 SAPPMVSNQPQH
TRBV4-3 ASSQDRRGDYGYT
TRBV3-1 ASSQERVKQY
TRBV6-5 ASSYSAPPYGYT
TRBV5-1 ASSPRVLGGGYNEQF
TRBV20-1 SARRQSSGNTIY
TRBV4-2 ASSQDGQTSQPQH
TRBV20-1 SAIRTDSYEQY
TRBV18 ASSPQLARNEQF
TRBV28 ASSQPPYEQY
TRBV4-3 ASSQDPGRSAGELF
TRBV12-3/TRBV12-4 ASSPRESRELF
TRBV6-5 ASSYSSDFSYEQY
TRBV11-2 ASSLEGRGNTGELF
TRBV7-2 ASSSTSGGVLF
TRBV20-1 SARDLRQSGNTIY
TRBV5-6 ASSHRGLSSYEQY